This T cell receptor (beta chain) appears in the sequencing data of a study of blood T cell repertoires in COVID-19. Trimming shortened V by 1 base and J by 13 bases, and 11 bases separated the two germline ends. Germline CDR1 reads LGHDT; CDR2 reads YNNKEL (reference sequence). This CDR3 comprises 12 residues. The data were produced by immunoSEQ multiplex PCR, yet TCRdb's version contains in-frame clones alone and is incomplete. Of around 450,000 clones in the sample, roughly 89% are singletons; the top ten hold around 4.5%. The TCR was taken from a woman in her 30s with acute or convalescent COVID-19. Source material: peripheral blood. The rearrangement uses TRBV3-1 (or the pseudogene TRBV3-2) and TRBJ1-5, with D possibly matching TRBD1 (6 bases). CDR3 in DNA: TGTGCCAGCAGCCAAGGTCAAGGGGGACAGCATTTT. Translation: CASSQGQGGQHF.